The 9 T cell receptor beta chains given below trace back to one sample, sequenced in a study of cytomegalovirus exposure and HLA in healthy donors. PCR was performed using 60 Vbeta and 13 Jbeta primers. Generated by immunoSEQ multiplex PCR, the TCRdb table keeps only in-frame clones and is missing some. The table includes about 200,000 clones, approximately 80% detected once. Sequencing was done on a sample of PBMCs. The receptors shown here come from a girl between 5 and 17 years old in good health and CMV-seronegative.

The chain links TRBV9 to TRBJ2-3, with 8 bases aligning to TRBD2. This CDR3 contains 16 residues. Germline V gives CDR1 SGDLS, CDR2 YYNGEE. V lost 0 bases, J lost 4 bases, and 7 bases stayed unmatched. The DNA for the CDR3 is TGTGCCAGCAGCGTAGGGGGCAGCGGGGGTTCAGATACGCAGTATTTT. Its translation: CASSVGGSGGSDTQYF.

The chain uses TRBV21-1 and TRBJ1-2; the tabulated D call, TRBD1, remains unverified against the DNA. TRBV21-1 is a recognized pseudogene. The CDR3 has 17 amino acids. The CDR3 nucleotides read TGTGCCAGCAGGCCTTCAAAGAGCAGGGGAGCTAACTATGGCTACACCTTC. It codes for CASRPSKSRGANYGYTF.

Only one count was recorded for this clone. This chain uses TRBV11-1 with TRBJ1-1; TRBD1 matches 8 bases. This CDR3 is built from 13 residues. The V gene's germline CDR1 is SGHAT and CDR2 FQDESV (reference sequence). V shed 5 bases, J shed 8 bases, and the junction held 7 bases outside the gene matches. The CDR3 coding sequence is TGTGCCAGCAGCCGGACAGGGAGACGGGAAGCTTTCTTT. This codes for CASSRTGRREAFF.

The chain has TRBV7-3 and TRBJ1-2; possibly TRBD1 for D (6 bases). V was clipped by 2 bases and J by 1 base, with 8 bases between them. The CDR3 runs to 14 residues. Germline V gives CDR1 SGHTA, CDR2 FQGTGA. The CDR3 protein is CASSLSGDNYGYTF. CDR3 DNA: TGTGCCAGCAGCTTATCAGGGGATAACTATGGCTACACCTTC.

This rearrangement joins TRBV19 to TRBJ2-3, with 12 bases fitting TRBD2. V gave up 5 bases and J gave up 1 base; unmatched junction bases: 7. CDR3 length equals 17 residues. Germline-derived CDR1 and CDR2 are LNHDA and SQIVND (reference sequence). The DNA of the CDR3 is TGTGCCAGTAGTCCCCTGACTAGCGGGGGCGGCACAGATACGCAGTATTTT. It encodes CASSPLTSGGGTDTQYF. Looking up the rest from reference TRBV19 and TRBJ2-3 gives the full variable domain: DGGITQSPKYLFRKEGQNVTLSCEQNLNHDAMYWYRQDPGQGLRLIYYSQIVNDFQKGDIAEGYSVSREKKESFPLTVTSAQKNPTAFYLCASSPLTSGGGTDTQYFGPGTRLTVL.

V usage is TRBV15 and J usage is TRBJ1-2, with a possible D match to TRBD1 (6 bases). This CDR3 is built from 13 residues. Germline CDR1 reads LNHNV; CDR2 reads YYDKDF (reference sequence). Between the trimmed V and J ends, which lost 1 base and 6 bases, there was a span of 9 bases. CDR3 nucleotide sequence: TGTGCCACCAGCAGAGGACAGGAAAATGGCTACACCTTC. This translates into CATSRGQENGYTF.

V is TRBV19 and J is TRBJ2-3, with a weak D call TRBD1 (5 bases). Germline values: CDR1 LNHDA, CDR2 SQIVND (reference sequence). This CDR3 spans 13 amino acids. Between the trimmed V and J ends, which lost 6 bases and 5 bases, there was a span of 12 bases. The CDR3 protein is CASRGRVGDTQYF. The CDR3 region has the DNA TGTGCCAGTAGAGGCAGGGTGGGAGATACGCAGTATTTT. Combining the CDR3 with reference TRBV19 and TRBJ2-3 gives the whole variable domain DGGITQSPKYLFRKEGQNVTLSCEQNLNHDAMYWYRQDPGQGLRLIYYSQIVNDFQKGDIAEGYSVSREKKESFPLTVTSAQKNPTAFYLCASRGRVGDTQYFGPGTRLTVL.

The V and J genes are TRBV10-1 and TRBJ2-7; no firm D call. The V and J ends lost 0 bases and 3 bases respectively, with 3 bases between them. CDR1 is WNHNN and CDR2 is SYGVQD in the germline V gene (reference sequence). This CDR3 comprises 12 residues. This CDR3 reads CASSESSYEQYF. The CDR3 coding sequence is TGCGCCAGCAGTGAGTCTAGCTACGAGCAGTACTTC.

The V call is TRBV5-1, the J call TRBJ2-1; D possibly corresponds to TRBD2 (5 bases). V lost 0 bases to trimming and J lost 1 base, with 8 bases between them. The CDR3 covers 15 residues. The V gene's germline CDR1 is SGHRS and CDR2 YFSETQ. The CDR3 DNA reads TGCGCCAGCAGCTTGGTAAGCGGATCCTACAATGAGCAGTTCTTC. Translation gives CASSLVSGSYNEQFF.